This T cell receptor beta chain was identified during a study of T-cell reconstitution after alpha-beta-depleted transplantation in children. Study-wide points: Surviving recipient T cells and thymic progenitors accounted for the high day-60 TCRbeta diversity observed in some patients. Most T-cell counts and diversity one year after the transplant came from T cells that were newly produced. As was reported, about two months after transplant, alpha-beta T cells came from several hundred expanded graft clones.

Preparation of the TCRbeta library used unique molecular identifiers. TCRdb reanalysed the PCR reads using MiXCR and keeps one entry per CDR3 protein. The table includes around 440,000 distinct CDR3 sequences, under 12% detected once. This clonotype came up a few times. Its specificity is not known. Because the CDR3's place on the DNA is in doubt, the DNA is left out and the CDR3 is given as listed by TCRdb. The CDR3 sequence runs 24 residues, both termini included. This chain joins TRBV21-1 and TRBJ2-5; the D call TRBD2 from the table was never checked on the DNA. TRBV21-1 represents a pseudogene. The sample in question was PBMCs, obtained before TCRalphabeta/CD19-depleted stem cell transplant. The clonotype originates from a child aged 2 to 10 with inherited bone marrow failure, due to receive a stem cell transplant. The CDR3 sequence: CASSKAGGEPHTPQETQYFGPWYF.